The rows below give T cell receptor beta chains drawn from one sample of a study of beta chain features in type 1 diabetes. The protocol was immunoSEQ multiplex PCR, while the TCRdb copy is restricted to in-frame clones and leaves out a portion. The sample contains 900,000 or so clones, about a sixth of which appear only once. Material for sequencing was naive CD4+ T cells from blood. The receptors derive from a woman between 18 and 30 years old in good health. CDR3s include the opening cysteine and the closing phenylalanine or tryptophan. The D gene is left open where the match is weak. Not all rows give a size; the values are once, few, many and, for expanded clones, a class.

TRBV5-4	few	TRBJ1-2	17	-	CASSLPRGQGRSDGHTF	TGTGCCAGCAGCCTCCCCCGGGGGCAGGGACGGAGCGATGGCCACACCTTC
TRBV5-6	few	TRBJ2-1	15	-	CASSLAQIGYNEQFF	TGTGCCAGCAGCTTGGCCCAAATCGGGTACAATGAGCAGTTCTTC
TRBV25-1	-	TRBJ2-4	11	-	CASSQGGGQYF	TGTGCCAGCAGCCAAGGGGGGGGTCAGTACTTC
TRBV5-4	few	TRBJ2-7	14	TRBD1	CASSLRDSSYEQYF	TGTGCCAGCAGCCTACGGGACAGCTCCTACGAGCAGTACTTC
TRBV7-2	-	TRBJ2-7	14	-	CASSPQTGTYEQYF	TGTGCCAGCAGCCCCCAGACCGGGACCTACGAGCAGTACTTC
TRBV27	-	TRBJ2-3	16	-	CASSLFGGTRGGTQYF	TGTGCCAGCAGTTTATTCGGTGGAACGAGGGGTGGTACGCAGTATTTT
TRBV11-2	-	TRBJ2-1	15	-	CASIAGTPAYNEQFF	TGTGCCAGCATCGCCGGGACCCCGGCGTACAATGAGCAGTTCTTC
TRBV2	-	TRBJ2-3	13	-	CASSEEGTDTQYF	TGTGCCAGCAGTGAGGAGGGAACAGATACGCAGTATTTT
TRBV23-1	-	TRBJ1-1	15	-	CASRIPGLGDTEAFF	TGCGCCAGCAGGATTCCAGGGTTGGGGGATACTGAAGCTTTCTTT
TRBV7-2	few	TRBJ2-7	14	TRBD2	CASSLGTSGRKQYF	TGTGCCAGCAGCTTAGGGACTAGCGGGAGAAAGCAGTACTTC
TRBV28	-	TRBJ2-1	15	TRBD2	CASSLGLAGPNEQFF	TGTGCCAGCAGTTTAGGACTAGCGGGACCTAATGAGCAGTTCTTC
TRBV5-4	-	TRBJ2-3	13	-	CASTREFGDTQYF	TGTGCCAGCACCCGCGAATTTGGGGATACGCAGTATTTT
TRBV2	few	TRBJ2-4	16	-	CASRVSGTLAKNIQYF	TGTGCCAGCCGGGTGTCAGGGACCCTAGCCAAAAACATTCAGTACTTC
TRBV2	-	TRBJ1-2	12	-	CASRRQDYGYTF	TGTGCCAGCAGGAGACAGGACTATGGCTACACCTTC
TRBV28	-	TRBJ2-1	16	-	CASSFLTGLAYNEQFF	TGTGCCAGCAGTTTCTTAACTGGCTTGGCCTACAATGAGCAGTTCTTC
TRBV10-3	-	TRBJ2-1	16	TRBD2	CAISTNSGSGVNEQFF	TGTGCCATCAGCACTAATAGCGGGAGTGGGGTCAATGAGCAGTTCTTC
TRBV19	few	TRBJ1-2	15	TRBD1	CASMKIGTGLYGYTF	TGTGCCAGTATGAAAATCGGGACAGGTCTCTATGGCTACACCTTC
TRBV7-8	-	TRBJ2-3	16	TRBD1	CASSLAWTGVTDTQYF	TGTGCCAGCAGCTTAGCATGGACAGGGGTCACAGATACGCAGTATTTT
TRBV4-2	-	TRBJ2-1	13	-	CASSQRLHEEQFF	TGTGCCAGCAGCCAGAGACTTCACGAAGAGCAGTTCTTC
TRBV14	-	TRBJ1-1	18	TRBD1	CASSQLSDRGRMNTEAFF	TGTGCCAGCAGCCAACTCTCGGACAGGGGCCGCATGAACACTGAAGCTTTCTTT
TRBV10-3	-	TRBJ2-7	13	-	CAIGGSLTYEQYF	TGTGCCATCGGGGGATCCCTTACCTACGAGCAGTACTTC
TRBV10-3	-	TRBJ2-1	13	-	CAISESMRFEQFF	TGTGCCATCAGTGAGTCGATGAGGTTTGAGCAGTTCTTC
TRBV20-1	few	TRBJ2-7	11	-	CSARSFYEQYF	TGCAGTGCTAGGAGTTTCTACGAGCAGTACTTC
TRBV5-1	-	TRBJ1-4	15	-	CASSLDGTGAGKLFF	TGCGCCAGCAGCTTGGACGGCACCGGGGCTGGAAAACTGTTTTTT
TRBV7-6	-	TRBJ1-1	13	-	CASSLEGGTEAFF	TGTGCCAGCAGCTTAGAGGGTGGCACTGAAGCTTTCTTT
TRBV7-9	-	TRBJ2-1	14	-	CASSSLAFPNEQFF	TGTGCCAGCAGCTCACTAGCCTTCCCCAATGAGCAGTTCTTC
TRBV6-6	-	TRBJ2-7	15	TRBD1	CASSHRQGIAYEQYF	TGTGCCAGCAGTCACCGACAGGGTATCGCCTACGAGCAGTACTTC
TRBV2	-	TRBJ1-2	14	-	CASRDDRENYGYTF	TGTGCCAGCAGGGACGACAGAGAAAACTATGGCTACACCTTC
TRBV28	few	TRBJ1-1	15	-	CASSPLGRSADDAFF	TGTGCCAGCAGCCCGCTGGGACGTTCGGCGGATGACGCTTTCTTT
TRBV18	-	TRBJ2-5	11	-	CASSTPETQYF	TGTGCCAGCTCAACCCCAGAGACCCAGTACTTC
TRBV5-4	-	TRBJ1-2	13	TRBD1	CASSSRTGYGYTF	TGTGCCAGCAGCTCCAGGACAGGCTATGGCTACACCTTC
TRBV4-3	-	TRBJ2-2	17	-	CASSLQTSSANTGELFF	TGCGCCAGCAGCCTACAGACGTCTAGCGCAAACACCGGGGAGCTGTTTTTT
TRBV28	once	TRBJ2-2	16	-	CASSSTGRGHTGELFF	TGTGCCAGCAGTAGTACAGGACGGGGTCACACCGGGGAGCTGTTTTTT
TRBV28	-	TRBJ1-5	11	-	CATAVGRPQHF	TGTGCCACCGCGGTCGGGCGGCCCCAGCATTTT
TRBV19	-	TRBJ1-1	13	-	CASSIGAAYEAFF	TGTGCCAGTAGTATAGGGGCGGCGTATGAAGCTTTCTTT
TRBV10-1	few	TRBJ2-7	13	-	CASSSGRGYEQYF	TGCGCCAGCAGTTCTGGCAGGGGCTACGAGCAGTACTTC
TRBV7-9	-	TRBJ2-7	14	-	CASSLEQFSYEQYF	TGTGCCAGCAGCTTAGAGCAGTTCTCCTACGAGCAGTACTTC
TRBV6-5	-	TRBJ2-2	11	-	CASSRAGELFF	TGTGCCAGCTCACGGGCCGGGGAGCTGTTTTTT
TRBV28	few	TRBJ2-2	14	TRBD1	CASSWGQRTGELFF	TGTGCCAGCAGTTGGGGACAGCGAACCGGGGAGCTGTTTTTT
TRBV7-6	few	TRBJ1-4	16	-	CASSRAGAETWEKLFF	TGTGCCAGCAGCCGAGCCGGGGCGGAGACATGGGAAAAACTGTTTTTT
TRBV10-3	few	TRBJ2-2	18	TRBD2	CAITQGPTLAANTGELFF	TGTGCCATCACGCAGGGCCCGACTCTAGCGGCGAACACCGGGGAGCTGTTTTTT
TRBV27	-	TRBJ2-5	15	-	CASSIAGVAMETQYF	TGTGCCAGCAGTATCGCCGGGGTGGCGATGGAGACCCAGTACTTC
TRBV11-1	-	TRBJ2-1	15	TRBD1	CASSLGQGGHNEQFF	TGTGCCAGCAGCCTGGGACAGGGAGGGCACAATGAGCAGTTCTTC
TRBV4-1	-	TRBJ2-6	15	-	CASRPQPSGANVLTF	TGCGCCAGCAGACCTCAGCCCTCTGGGGCCAACGTCCTGACTTTC
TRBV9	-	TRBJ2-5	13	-	CASSVAIGGTQYF	TGTGCCAGCAGCGTAGCTATTGGGGGGACCCAGTACTTC
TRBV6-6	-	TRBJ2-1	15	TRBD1	CASSSRTGGMNEQFF	TGTGCCAGCAGTTCCCGGACAGGGGGTATGAATGAGCAGTTCTTC
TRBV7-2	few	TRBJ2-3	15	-	CASSFFLVGGDTQYF	TGTGCCAGCAGCTTTTTCCTAGTCGGAGGAGATACGCAGTATTTT
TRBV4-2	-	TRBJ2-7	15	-	CASSQGTLSSYEQYF	TGTGCCAGCAGCCAAGGTACACTATCCTCTTACGAGCAGTACTTC
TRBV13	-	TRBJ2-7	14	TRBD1	CASNVGQGRYEQYF	TGTGCCAGCAACGTGGGACAGGGGCGCTACGAGCAGTACTTC
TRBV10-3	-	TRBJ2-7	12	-	CAIGQGSYEQYF	TGTGCCATCGGGCAGGGCTCCTACGAGCAGTACTTC
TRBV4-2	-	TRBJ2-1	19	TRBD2	CANSQDGLAGGLSYNEQFF	TGTGCCAACAGCCAAGATGGACTAGCGGGAGGCCTCTCCTACAATGAGCAGTTCTTC
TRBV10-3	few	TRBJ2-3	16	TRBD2	CAISPGLAGDTDTQYF	TGTGCCATCAGCCCGGGACTAGCGGGAGACACAGATACGCAGTATTTT
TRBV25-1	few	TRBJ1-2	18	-	CASSDGGAKTLVNYGYTF	TGTGCCAGCAGTGATGGAGGGGCGAAAACCTTAGTTAACTATGGCTACACCTTC
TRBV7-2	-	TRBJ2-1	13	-	CASSHIRDSPLLF	TGTGCCAGCAGCCACATTCGGGACTCTCCCCTTCTCTTC
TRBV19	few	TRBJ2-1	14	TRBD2	CASSQSGGYNEQFF	TGTGCCAGTAGTCAGTCGGGAGGGTACAATGAGCAGTTCTTC
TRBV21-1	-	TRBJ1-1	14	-	CASSYTTKNTEAFF	TGTGCCAGCAGCTATACCACGAAGAACACTGAAGCTTTCTTT
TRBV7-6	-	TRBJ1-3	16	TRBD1	CASSLGQGSSGNTIYF	TGTGCCAGCAGCTTAGGACAGGGGAGCTCTGGAAACACCATATATTTT